This TCR beta chain came from a study of beta chain features in type 1 diabetes. Study summary: Patients looked much like healthy donors when it came to age, gender and cell yields.

Study conclusions and caveats: A moderate, significant TCRB CDR3 shortening appeared in type 1 diabetes across four CD4+ subsets.

TCRB transcripts that were expressed got sequenced, as all of the isolated RNA had been reverse transcribed. Assay used: immunoSEQ multiplex PCR; TCRdb lists only in-frame clones, some missing. The sample consists of 150,000 to 200,000 clones, roughly 8% of them appearing once. A remark on this clone: Its antigen remains unknown.

V trimming: 0 bases; J trimming: 1 base; junction bases outside the gene matches: 0. The length of the CDR3 is 15 residues. Germline-derived CDR1 and CDR2 are LGHNA and YSLEER. The TCR originated in a woman aged 40 to 49 with type 1 diabetes. J is TRBJ2-3 and V is TRBV4-3; 8 bases are shared with TRBD2. The sample consisted of central memory CD4+ T cells from blood. This CDR3 reads CASSQELAGTDTQYF. CDR3 sequence (DNA): TGCGCCAGCAGCCAAGAACTAGCGGGCACAGATACGCAGTATTTT.